This entry is about one TCR beta chain. These data belong to a study of shared clonotypes between healthy human individuals. All donors were healthy HIV-negative adults lacking recent acute infections or vaccinations. In the source study's methods: From ImmunoSEQ came sequences covering only the junction and carrying no quality scores, so filtering differed. Sequencing used immunoSEQ multiplex PCR; TCRdb keeps in-frame clones, though not all of them. For V, J and clone size, that table is used; D and trimming come from the DNA. The sample has roughly 1 million clones; more than 60% are singletons. Sequencing was done on a sample of memory CD4+ T cells sorted from blood. Subset of the sample: CD45RA-negative fraction. The receptor was isolated from a man aged 18 to 35 in good health.

Here the CDR3 DNA reads TGTGCCATCAGTCCGGGACAGGCTAATCAGCCCCAGCATTTT. It translates to CAISPGQANQPQHF. The rearrangement links TRBV10-3 to TRBJ1-5, with 8 bases aligning to TRBD1. After removal of 5 bases from V and 4 bases from J, the junction contained 4 bases not matched to a gene. CDR1 ENHRY and CDR2 SYGVKD come from the germline V gene. The CDR3 totals 14 residues.